This TCR beta chain stems from a study of blood T cells in healthy people across ages. The use of a sample-barcoded 5' primer and a J-beta primer mix characterized a second PCR of roughly 6 to 11 cycles. TCRdb called the 5' RACE reads again in MiXCR, with one record for every CDR3 protein. The sample carries approximately 800,000 distinct CDR3 sequences, roughly 24% recorded once. This clonotype has a handful of counts. Trimming removed 3 bases at V and 4 bases at J, with 11 bases between. The CDR3 loop spans 14 amino acids. In germline, CDR1 is KGHDR, CDR2 SFDVKD. In addition, the sample was reused for a study of T cells of mothers and their children. From that report: Reads recorded for TCR beta CDR3 numbered over 9 million per mother and approximately 3.2 million per child. There was no detection of any persistent microchimeric T cell clones.

Source material: blood. The chain carries TRBV24-1 and TRBJ2-5; D gene ambiguous. The sequence was collected from a boy aged 5-17 years in good health. The CDR3 DNA sequence: TGTGCCACCAGTGATAATATTATACCAGAGACCCAGTACTTC. This codes for CATSDNIIPETQYF.